Detailed here is one T cell receptor beta chain. Antigen: not known. Running of the assay took place at deep level. Using immunoSEQ multiplex PCR, the repertoire was profiled, and TCRdb retains in-frame clones only, with some absent. The sample consists of some 630,000 clones, roughly 96% of them appearing once. CD45RO-negative, CCR7-selected cells formed the naive CD8 fraction, which excluded terminally differentiated effector memory CD45RA+ cells. The data originate from a study of shared clonotypes between healthy human individuals. Study-level findings and limits: Sampling used blood alone; tissue repertoires probably differ. It was observed that roughly 5.1% of naive CD4 clonotypes were shared across a few donors.

The TCR was taken from a woman younger than 45 in good health. The sample was naive CD8+ T cells sorted from blood.

CDR3 coding DNA: TGTGCCAGCATCCTTAGCGGGTCTAGCACAGATACGCAGTATTTT. Translating gives CASILSGSSTDTQYF. The chain employs TRBV7-9 and TRBJ2-3; TRBD2 matches at 7 bases. Germline assignment: CDR1 SEHNR and CDR2 FQNEAQ (reference sequence). This CDR3 has 15 amino acids. J was trimmed by 0 bases and V by 7 bases; bases with no gene match: 7.